Sequencing of this T cell receptor beta chain was carried out in a study of cytomegalovirus exposure and HLA in healthy donors (TCRdb year 2017). About the study as a whole: An earlier analysis of approximately 640 of the donors reported 250 to 300 Gb of sequence data and roughly 100 million unique TCR beta sequences from 150 million to 200 million T cells. Using immunosequencing, the study profiled T cell repertoires from around 680 subjects and related those repertoires to cytomegalovirus serostatus. HLA typing covered class I and class II loci at four-digit resolution. Donor age, sex, ethnicity and CMV serostatus were compiled alongside the repertoire data. A handful of DR-DQ haplotypes were handled as single units for association and clustering because linkage in the cohort was strong. About 300 gigabases of sequencing data and approximately 84 million unique TCR sequences were included in an early release covering about 700 HLA-typed donors. To predict cytomegalovirus infection status, the study brought together high-throughput TCR immunosequencing, statistical association of individual TCRs with disease status, and machine learning. Typing coverage differed by locus: A, B, C, DRB1 and DQB1 were typed in about 620-640 donors, DQA1 in around 500, DPA1 in around 610, and DPB1 in approximately 450. Along with the approximately 670-subject first cohort, a separate validation cohort of over a hundred different subjects was used. A later genetic analysis took genome-wide SNP genotypes for about three fifths of the roughly 670 donors and used that subset as a discovery cohort. Among roughly 400 genotyped donors of the cohort, an average of roughly 230,000 unique TCR beta nucleotide sequences was sequenced per donor, of which approximately 18% were non-productive. The study was designed to test whether signatures of past pathogen exposure could be identified by cataloging public T cell receptors. All discovery cohort repertoires had been generated on a single sequencing platform. A later analysis re-analyzed previously published TCR beta repertoires from 666 donors and added high-resolution HLA genotyping to study TCR occurrence patterns. Of the roughly 410 genotyped donors, 81% were placed in the genetic ancestry cluster associated with self-reported Caucasian donors. An earlier analysis of approximately 580 of the donors used high-throughput TCR beta sequencing to judge whether each TCR beta V gene segment behaved as functional or pseudogenic. The later analysis used no new phenotypic data to find candidate immune exposures, relying instead on TCR beta sequences and their occurrence across donors. On the study overall, not on this receptor specifically: A cluster of highly shared sequence variants was judged likely to represent a technical artifact of the sequencing pipeline. In the study, approximately 150 TCR beta chains were listed as associated with cytomegalovirus. Only TCR beta chains were sequenced in this cohort, and the absence of alpha or paired-chain data limited detectable features. In vitro tests confirmed that a few of the cytomegalovirus-associated TCR beta chains recognize cytomegalovirus antigens. The authors suggested that the approach could potentially be extended to other disease states and immunological phenotypes. In a later genetic analysis, a missense DCLRE1C variant was associated with V-gene and J-gene trimming of TCR beta chains, and the association was replicated in an independent cohort. In a later analysis, 15,000 to 20,000 TCR beta sequences were associated with specific HLA alleles at a false discovery rate of 0.05. In a later genetic analysis, fewer N-insertions in productive TCRs were reported among donors in an Asian-associated ancestry cluster than the roughly 700-donor mean. Most TCR sequences were observed very rarely across donors, whereas some public TCRs were present in many individuals. In an earlier analysis of some 500 of the donors, most TCR beta V segments appeared in productive rearrangements about 90% or about 30% of the time, broadly matching IMGT annotations. HLA typing was unavailable for some donors at each locus, so association tests used only the typed subset. A later analysis found that HLA-associated TCR beta chains were more clonally expanded and had lower generation probabilities than equally common non-associated chains. When HLA alleles, especially DR and DQ, strongly co-occurred, TCR associations were difficult to assign to individual alleles. Some IMGT-functional V segments, including TRBV6-2 and TRBV6-3, could not be distinguished by the 87-base-pair reads and were therefore excluded. Cytomegalovirus status was reported to be diagnosed by the classifier with high specificity and sensitivity in both the original and validation cohorts. Immune exposure information for the cohort was limited to CMV serostatus. The earlier analysis of nearly 600 of the donors excluded over 15 rarely observed V segments, including chromosome 9 orphons, because counts were too low. Sequencing depth was assumed to be roughly uniform across donors in the presence/absence analyses, though that assumption may not hold. According to a later analysis, TCR association rates differed among HLA loci, with DRB1 alleles showing the most associated TCRs and HLA-C alleles showing the fewest. A later analysis found that most CMV-associated TCR beta chains appeared HLA-restricted, with HLA associations seemingly driven largely by CMV exposure. A further reported finding was that TCR beta sequences accurately predicted the HLA-A and HLA-B alleles for most subjects in the first cohort. In a later analysis, several top co-occurrence clusters were reported to appear linked to parvovirus B19, influenza, CMV and Epstein-Barr virus. Correlated functional status among segregating V segments might reflect linkage disequilibrium, but an unknown experimental factor could not be ruled out.

The cohort comprised 670 or so healthy bone marrow donors. At the time of sampling, all cohort members were nominally healthy, though unrecorded immune exposures were likely present. The donor tested CMV seronegative and was one of the 352 seronegative cohort members. A peripheral blood sample was provided by each donor, and peripheral blood mononuclear cells were used for TCR beta sequencing. Genomic DNA was extracted from the blood cell samples with the Qiagen DNeasy Blood Extraction Kit. With regard to this clone: What this receptor recognizes is not known.

The library was built by means of the immunoSEQ multiplex PCR assay. For the multiplex PCR, a mixture combining 60 forward primers for TCR Vbeta segments and 13 reverse primers for TCR Jbeta segments was used. A multiplex PCR assay on genomic DNA amplified the CDR3 region of rearranged TCR beta genes. Amplified TCR beta libraries were sequenced as 87-base-pair reads on the Illumina HiSeq System. The authors processed their data as follows. Across the 670 or so repertoires, a later analysis counted roughly 84 million unique TCR beta chains, 8.5 million to 12 million of which were shared by at least two donors. A nearest-neighbor algorithm error-corrected the raw reads and collapsed the reads into unique sequences, merging closely related sequences to remove PCR and sequencing errors. To assign V, D and J gene segments, CDR3 sequences were aligned to IMGT reference sequences. For a sequence to be retained, a match of at least six nucleotides to both a V gene segment and a J gene segment was required. A rearrangement counted as productive if the CDR3 had no stop codons and remained in frame with V and J, and every other rearrangement counted as non-productive. CDR3 was defined according to IMGT convention as the region running from the second conserved V-encoded cysteine to the conserved J-encoded phenylalanine. In an earlier analysis of approximately 590 of the donors, sequences lacking an unambiguous match to a single V gene segment were excluded. In an earlier analysis of several hundred of the donors, V segments were called functional above 56.7% productive rearrangements and were called segregating when the between-donor standard deviation exceeded 5%. A statistical classification framework was developed to diagnose cytomegalovirus status using the catalog of TCR beta chain sequences. A later analysis assigned V and J genes by comparing TCR nucleotide sequences with IMGT/GENE-DB human TR gene sequences. Using the TCRdist pipeline, a later analysis assigned CDR3 sequences along with most-parsimonious VDJ recombination scenarios. In a later analysis, each TCR beta chain was defined by its CDR3 amino acid sequence together with its V-gene family, and reads lacking a unique V-gene family were excluded. To address suspected cross-contamination and a sequencing artifact, a later analysis removed a few hundred highly shared, low-generation-probability nucleotide sequences. A later analysis calculated a clonal expansion index for each public chain from normalized within-repertoire ranks of inferred template counts. In a later analysis, generation probabilities were computed with a VDJ recombination model fitted to out-of-frame rearrangements, and the resulting probabilities were checked against IGoR. A later analysis scored TCR-TCR, TCR-HLA and TCR-CMV co-occurrence with hypergeometric tests, applying a repertoire-size bias correction to TCR pairs. In a later analysis, false discovery rates were estimated by permuting HLA or CMV assignments 20 times. In a later analysis, co-occurring TCRs were grouped with DBSCAN, and TCRdist sequence similarity was added when clustering was performed within HLA-allele-positive subsets. Co-occurrence clustering excluded repertoires with fewer than 30,000 or more than 120,000 public chains, plus five with anomalous nucleotide sharing. Held by TCRdb, this immuneACCESS table contains in-frame sequences only and omits some clones. Under half of the omission traces to an unresolved V gene where checked; the cause of the rest is unknown. Clonal size and the V and J genes are those of that table, whereas D and trimming came from the DNA. The sample's clone listing holds tens of thousands of clones. Of the sample, more than 0.45% falls within the top ten clones.

According to the germline V gene, CDR1 reads SGDLS and CDR2 reads YYNGEE. V loses 0 bases at its end and J loses 6 bases; junction bases beyond the gene matches: 11. The CDR3 holds 16 amino acids from the cysteine to the phenylalanine. Only the CDR3 portion is preserved as DNA: 48 bases, with reading frame beginning at the first base. The specimen sequenced was PBMCs. This TCR was recovered from a man between 50 and 59 years old in good health and CMV-seronegative. This receptor chain uses TRBV9 and TRBJ2-7; 8 central nucleotides agree with TRBD2. The CDR3 reads as follows: CASSVGPGGGTVEQYF. The DNA reads TGTGCCAGCAGCGTAGGCCCGGGAGGGGGAACGGTCGAGCAGTACTTC.